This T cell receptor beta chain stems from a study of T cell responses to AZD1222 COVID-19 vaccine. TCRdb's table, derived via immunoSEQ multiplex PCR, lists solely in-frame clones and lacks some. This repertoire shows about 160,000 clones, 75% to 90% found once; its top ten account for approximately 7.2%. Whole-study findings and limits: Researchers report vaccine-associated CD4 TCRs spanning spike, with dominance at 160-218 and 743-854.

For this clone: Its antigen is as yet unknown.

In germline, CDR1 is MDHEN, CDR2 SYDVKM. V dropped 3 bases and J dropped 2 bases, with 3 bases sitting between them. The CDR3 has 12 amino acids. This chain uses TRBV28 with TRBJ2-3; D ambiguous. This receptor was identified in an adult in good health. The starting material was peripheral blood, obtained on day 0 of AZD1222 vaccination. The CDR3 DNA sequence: TGTGCCAGCAGTTTGAACACAGATACGCAGTATTTT. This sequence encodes CASSLNTDTQYF.